The 7 T cell receptor beta chains reported below all come from one sample, sequenced in a study of blood T cell repertoires in COVID-19. Generated by immunoSEQ multiplex PCR, the TCRdb table keeps only in-frame clones and is missing some. The sample includes around 230,000 clones, around 87% of them seen just once. Sequenced sample: peripheral blood. These receptors all come from a man in his 60s who had recovered from COVID-19.

The gene calls are TRBV19 and TRBJ1-2; TRBD1 matches 8 bases. Germline assignment: CDR1 LNHDA and CDR2 SQIVND (reference sequence). The J segment lost 4 bases and the V segment lost 5 bases, leaving 12 bases of the junction unmatched. CDR3 size: 16 residues. This chain's CDR3 is CASSADRVGVGYGYTF. In DNA, the CDR3 is TGTGCCAGTAGTGCGGACAGGGTAGGAGTAGGCTATGGCTACACCTTC.

This clone has only one observation. The V gene is TRBV30, the J gene TRBJ1-2; D is ambiguous. Deletions cut 0 bases from V and 7 bases from J, with 12 bases between. Germline V gives CDR1 GTSNPN, CDR2 SVGIG (reference sequence). The CDR3 is 13 residues long. The chain's CDR3 is CAWSVGRATGYTF. The DNA for the CDR3 is TGTGCCTGGAGTGTAGGGAGGGCTACTGGCTACACCTTC.

This clone was counted once. The chain has TRBV24-1 and TRBJ2-2, with D possibly matching TRBD1 (5 bases). The germline gives CDR1 KGHDR, CDR2 SFDVKD. The V gene lost 4 bases and the J gene lost 1 base, with 15 bases spanning the gap. The CDR3 runs to 17 residues. CDR3 sequence: CATSDPTAGQNTGELFF. CDR3 DNA sequence: TGTGCCACCAGTGACCCGACCGCCGGACAGAACACCGGGGAGCTGTTTTTT.

This chain joins TRBV28 and TRBJ1-1; weak D call: TRBD1 (5 bases). The CDR3 has 15 residues. Trimming shortened V by 5 bases and J by 1 base, and 14 bases separated the two germline ends. Germline CDR1 and CDR2: MDHEN and SYDVKM. DNA of the CDR3: TGTGCCAGCAGTCCCTCGGGACTCCCGAACACTGAAGCTTTCTTT. Translated: CASSPSGLPNTEAFF.

This rearrangement joins TRBV23-1 to TRBJ1-3, with 8 bases that match TRBD1. TRBV23-1 counts as an open reading frame of uncertain function. With V trimmed by 4 bases and J by 3 bases, 2 bases remained unmatched. CDR3 length: 14 residues. The CDR3 nucleotides read TGCGCCAGCAGTCGACAGGGGAATGGAAACACCATATATTTT. It encodes CASSRQGNGNTIYF.

V usage is TRBV6-5 and J usage is TRBJ1-2, with D uncertain. The length of the CDR3 is 14 residues. Germline CDR1 reads MNHEY; CDR2 reads SVGAGI. Trimming pared 4 bases from V and 8 bases from J, leaving 17 bases between. The CDR3 region is CASSFGLSGGGYTF. DNA of the CDR3: TGTGCCAGCAGTTTCGGACTCTCAGGAGGGGGCTACACCTTC.

J is TRBJ2-5 and V is TRBV7-9; possible D gene TRBD2, 5 bases. The V gene's germline CDR1 is SEHNR and CDR2 FQNEAQ (reference sequence). V shed 3 bases and J shed 2 bases, with 16 bases lying between them. The CDR3 has 16 amino acids. The CDR3 here is CASSFLIGRGQETQYF. DNA of the CDR3: TGTGCCAGCAGCTTTCTTATCGGTCGGGGTCAAGAGACCCAGTACTTC.